These 21 T cell receptor beta chains share one sample of origin, sequenced in a study of T cell clonality in common variable immunodeficiency. Study-level results: In common variable immunodeficiency, TCR beta chains reportedly carried fewer deletions and N-nucleotide insertions.

These receptors are not linked to any known antigen. Assay used: immunoSEQ multiplex PCR; TCRdb lists only in-frame clones, some missing. In total the sample includes around 24,000 clones, none of them seen once. The specimen was peripheral blood mononuclear cells. The receptors derive from a human donor with common variable immunodeficiency.

The table lists this clone with many counts. The sequenced part of the CDR3 DNA is TGCAGTGCTTTGCGGGAGGGCCGCTACAATGAG. This codes for CSALREGRYNE. The CDR3 in full is CSALREGRYNEQFF. The chain carries TRBV20-1 and TRBJ2-1, with TRBD2 matching 9 bases. The missing CDR3 end, 3 residues past where the read stops, is filled in from the germline J gene. The length of the CDR3 is 14 residues. Per the germline V gene, CDR1 is DFQATT and CDR2 is SNEGSKA (reference sequence). J was trimmed by 3 bases and V by 5 bases; bases with no gene match: 5.

This clone has only a few counts. The CDR3 end falls 3 residues outside the read, so it is completed with the germline J gene. This chain links TRBV11-3 with TRBJ2-4, with 7 positions matching TRBD2. The V segment lost 1 base and the J segment 2 bases; nucleotides outside the gene matches: 2. This CDR3 contains 15 residues. CDR1 is SGHNT, CDR2 YENEEA, per germline. CDR3 bases read: TGTGCCAGCAGCTTAGGCGGGGGTTCCAAAAACATT. As protein: CASSLGGGSKNI. The full-length CDR3 reads as CASSLGGGSKNIQYF.

This clone appeared a few times. The read is 3 residues too short to cover the CDR3 end, so that end is filled in from the germline J gene. This specimen includes other DNA sequences encoding the same CDR3. The chain employs TRBV6-2 or TRBV6-3 and TRBJ1-5; a weak D match, TRBD1 (6 bases). The CDR3 sequence is 14 residues long. Trimming shortened V by 7 bases and J by 6 bases, and 16 bases separated the two germline ends. CDR1 is MNHEY, CDR2 SVGEGT, per germline. This chain's CDR3 is CASILTGGGQPQHF. The sequenced CDR3 bases are TGTGCCAGCATCTTAACGGGGGGCGGTCAGCCC.

This clone was found a few times. Coverage ceases 3 residues before the CDR3 finishes, and the germline J gene fills in the end. This chain joins TRBV6-2 or TRBV6-3 and TRBJ1-4; weak D call: TRBD1 (5 bases). The CDR3 runs to 15 residues. Trimming shortened V by 5 bases and J by 8 bases, and 18 bases separated the two germline ends. The germline V gene has CDR1 MNHEY and CDR2 SVGEGT. CDR3 sequence: CASSRSGTPKEKLFF. The sequenced CDR3 bases are TGTGCCAGCAGTCGTTCCGGGACTCCAAAGGAAAAA.

Remarks on this clone: The read ends 3 residues shy of where the CDR3 ends; the end is completed using the germline J gene. The chain is built from TRBV5-1 and TRBJ2-7; TRBD2 aligns across 11 bases. The J segment lost 5 bases and the V segment lost 4 bases, leaving 8 bases of the junction unmatched. The CDR3 is 15 residues long. Looked up from germline, CDR1 is SGHRS and CDR2 is YFSETQ. The CDR3 bases that were read are TGCGCCAGCAGCCCGAGACTAGCGGGAACCCACGAG. Residues: CASSPRLAGTHE. The entire CDR3 is CASSPRLAGTHEQYF.

By share of the sample, this clone is medium-sized. The missing CDR3 end, 3 residues past where the read stops, is filled in from the germline J gene. The rearrangement uses TRBV6-1 and TRBJ2-5; tentatively, D is TRBD1 or TRBD2 (5 bases each). The V and J ends lost 4 bases and 4 bases respectively, with 10 bases between them. The CDR3 loop spans 13 amino acids. Germline values: CDR1 MNHNS, CDR2 SASEGT. CDR3 DNA, as far as it was read: TGTGCCAGCAGTGCCGAGGGGCGAGAGACC. It codes for CASSAEGRET. The entire CDR3 protein reads CASSAEGRETQYF.

This clone was detected a few times. The read terminates 3 residues before the CDR3 end, so the remaining end is supplied by the germline J gene. The chain joins TRBV2 to TRBJ1-6; 7 nucleotides agree with TRBD1. Losses at the gene ends were 6 bases for V and 2 bases for J; bases not matched to a gene: 1. The CDR3 extends over 14 amino acids. Germline CDR1 reads SNHLY; CDR2 reads FYNNEI. CDR3 sequence reads: CASRGTAYNSPLHF. CDR3 bases read: TGTGCCAGCAGGGGGACAGCCTATAATTCACCC.

In its sample, this clone was seen a few times. Read data end 3 residues before the CDR3 end; the end is taken from the germline J gene. The chain has TRBV7-8 and TRBJ2-7; D may be TRBD2 (5 bases). The CDR3 is 15 amino acids. V lost 2 bases to trimming and J lost 6 bases, with 17 bases between them. Germline CDR1 reads SGHVS; CDR2 reads FQNEAQ. The CDR3 region is CASSLYQPEGGEQYF. The part of the CDR3 DNA that was read is TGTGCCAGCAGCTTATACCAGCCCGAGGGTGGCGAG.

As for this clone: The read finishes 3 residues shy of the CDR3 end, and the germline J gene is used to complete it. The V and J genes are TRBV5-1 and TRBJ2-7; 11 positions match TRBD1. From germline, CDR1 is SGHRS and CDR2 YFSETQ. This CDR3 has 16 residues. Trimming at V came to 5 bases and at J to 2 bases, leaving 9 bases not matched to a gene. The CDR3 region is CASSPGRDRGTYEQYF. CDR3 DNA, as far as it was read: TGCGCCAGCAGTCCAGGTCGGGACAGGGGGACCTACGAG. Full variable domain (outside the CDR3, taken from reference TRBV5-1 and TRBJ2-7): KAGVTQTPRYLIKTRGQQVTLSCSPISGHRSVSWYQQTPGQGLQFLFEYFSETQRNKGNFPGRFSGRQFSNSRSEMNVSTLELGDSALYLCASSPGRDRGTYEQYFGPGTRLTVT.

This clone was seen a handful of times. The read ends 3 residues before the CDR3 terminus; that terminus is restored from the germline J gene. The V gene is TRBV19, the J gene TRBJ1-3; the D gene is possibly TRBD1 (6 bases). The ends were cut back, 6 bases at V and 0 bases at J, with 12 bases in the middle. Germline-derived CDR1 and CDR2 are LNHDA and SQIVND (reference sequence). The length of the CDR3 is 15 residues. The covered CDR3 bases are TGTGCCAGTAGAACGACGGACAGCTCTGGAAACACC. Its translation: CASRTTDSSGNT. The whole CDR3 reads CASRTTDSSGNTIYF.

This clone was seen ten or more times. The sequenced fragment ends 3 residues before the CDR3 boundary, so the rest is inferred from the germline J gene. The chain couples TRBV12-3 or TRBV12-4 to TRBJ2-2; 7 bases line up with TRBD1. This CDR3 region has 15 residues. V lost 8 bases, J lost 1 base, and 7 bases stayed unmatched. The CDR3 spells CASFRGPENTGELFF. CDR3 bases read: TGTGCCAGCTTTAGGGGGCCCGAGAACACCGGGGAG.

This clone is classed as medium-sized (0.01 to 0.1%). Read coverage stops 3 residues before the CDR3 terminus; the germline J gene supplies the remainder. The chain is built from TRBV6-1 and TRBJ2-7; TRBD2 aligns across 7 bases. This CDR3 is built from 15 residues. CDR1 is MNHNS, CDR2 SASEGT, per germline. With 1 base clipped from V and 4 bases from J, the junction kept 7 bases outside the gene matches. CDR3 DNA (partial): TGTGCCAGCAGTGAAGTCCCGGGACTATCATACGAG. Protein sequence: CASSEVPGLSYE. The entire CDR3 protein is CASSEVPGLSYEQYF.

This clone was seen repeatedly, ten times or more. The CDR3 end lies 3 residues beyond the end of the read and is filled in from the germline J gene. The chain is built from TRBV20-1 and TRBJ1-5; 8 bases agree with TRBD1. The CDR3 covers 14 residues. Per germline, CDR1 DFQATT and CDR2 SNEGSKA (reference sequence). V gave up 1 base and J gave up 1 base; unmatched junction bases: 0. The CDR3 reads CSARGTGSNQPQHF. The CDR3 DNA, read in part, is TGCAGTGCTAGAGGGACAGGGAGCAATCAGCCC.

This clone was counted many times. The observed sequence ends 3 residues before the CDR3 terminus, with the missing tail filled in from the germline J gene. The chain joins TRBV29-1 to TRBJ1-2, with 8 bases fitting TRBD1. The CDR3 is 14 residues long. V gave up 3 bases and J gave up 0 bases; unmatched junction bases: 3. CDR1 SQVTM and CDR2 ANQGSEA come from the germline V gene. The CDR3: CSVDVQGANYGYTF. CDR3 DNA (partial): TGCAGCGTTGACGTACAGGGGGCTAACTATGGC.

As to this clone: The sequenced fragment ends 3 residues before the CDR3 boundary, so the rest is inferred from the germline J gene. This rearrangement joins TRBV6-1 to TRBJ2-4; D is possibly TRBD2 (5 bases). This CDR3 region has 17 residues. Looked up from germline, CDR1 is MNHNS and CDR2 is SASEGT. V was shortened by 0 bases and J by 8 bases, with 20 bases between the two germline ends. Incomplete CDR3 DNA: TGTGCCAGCAGTGAAGCGGTAGGCGAAACTTTCGGGGACATT. This sequence encodes CASSEAVGETFGDI. The CDR3 in full is CASSEAVGETFGDIQYF.

On this clone: The CDR3 end falls 3 residues outside the read, so it is completed with the germline J gene. V and J are TRBV7-9 and TRBJ2-7; the D gene is possibly TRBD2 (6 bases). The CDR3 loop spans 13 amino acids. Trimming pared 1 base from V and 6 bases from J, leaving 10 bases between. CDR1 and CDR2 (germline): SEHNR, FQNEAQ (reference sequence). The CDR3 bases that were read are TGTGCCAGCAGCTTAGTTCTCGGGGGCGAG. Encoded protein: CASSLVLGGE. In full, the CDR3 is CASSLVLGGEQYF. Variable domain in full (rest from reference TRBV7-9 and TRBJ2-7): DTGVSQNPRHKITKRGQNVTFRCDPISEHNRLYWYRQTLGQGPEFLTYFQNEAQLEKSRLLSDRFSAERPKGSFSTLEIQRTEQGDSAMYLCASSLVLGGEQYFGPGTRLTVT.

Ten or more counts support this clone. The missing CDR3 end, 3 residues past where the read stops, is filled in from the germline J gene. The identical CDR3 is also encoded by other nucleotide sequences in the sample. V usage is TRBV20-1 and J usage is TRBJ2-1, with D possibly being TRBD1 or TRBD2 (6 bases each). The CDR3 runs to 14 residues. The V gene lost 5 bases and the J gene lost 1 base, with 12 bases spanning the gap. Germline V CDR1 and CDR2: DFQATT, SNEGSKA (reference sequence). The CDR3 loop reads CSAPTGGSYNEQFF. Partial CDR3 DNA: TGCAGTGCTCCGACAGGAGGGTCCTACAATGAG.

As for this clone: The CDR3 end lies 3 residues beyond the end of the read and is filled in from the germline J gene. This chain links TRBV18 with TRBJ2-2, with D possibly TRBD1 on 6 matching bases. The ends were cut back, 4 bases at V and 1 base at J, with 10 bases in the middle. Looked up from germline, CDR1 is KGHSH and CDR2 is LQKENI. CDR3 length: 15 residues. The covered CDR3 bases are TGTGCCAGCTCACTCCCGACAGGGAACACCGGGGAG. Amino acid sequence: CASSLPTGNTGE. The entire CDR3 reads CASSLPTGNTGELFF.

In regard to this clone: Read sequence stops 3 residues before the CDR3 end, and the germline J gene provides the missing end. The genes are TRBV18 and TRBJ2-7, with 8 bases identical to TRBD2. The CDR3 has 14 amino acids. The V segment lost 4 bases and the J segment 3 bases; nucleotides outside the gene matches: 5. Per germline, CDR1 KGHSH and CDR2 LQKENI. Incomplete CDR3 DNA: TGTGCCAGCTCACGATCCGGGACTAGCTACGAG. Amino acids: CASSRSGTSYE. The complete CDR3 reads CASSRSGTSYEQYF.

Turning to this clone: The read comes to an end 3 residues before the CDR3 does, leaving the germline J gene to fill in the end. V is TRBV5-1 and J is TRBJ2-1; no definite D call. The V gene's germline CDR1 is SGHRS and CDR2 YFSETQ. Deletions cut 0 bases from V and 4 bases from J, with 5 bases between. The CDR3 runs 13 residues. The part of the CDR3 DNA that was read is TGCGCCAGCAGCTTGGCCGTGTACAATGAG. Its translation: CASSLAVYNE. The full CDR3 protein is CASSLAVYNEQFF.

Remarks on this clone: The read ends 3 residues before the CDR3 terminus; that terminus is restored from the germline J gene. J is TRBJ2-5 and V is TRBV7-3, with TRBD2 matching 8 bases. V was pared by 4 bases and J by 7 bases, with 14 bases of the junction left unmatched. CDR1 is SGHTA, CDR2 FQGTGA, per germline. The CDR3 runs to 16 residues. CDR3 DNA, as far as it was read: TGTGCCAGCAGCTCCGATAGCGGGGCCCCGTCGGGGACC. It translates to CASSSDSGAPSGT. The whole CDR3 protein reads CASSSDSGAPSGTQYF. Full variable domain (remainder filled in from reference TRBV7-3 and TRBJ2-5): GAGVSQTPSNKVTEKGKYVELRCDPISGHTALYWYRQSLGQGPEFLIYFQGTGAADDSGLPNDRFFAVRPEGSVSTLKIQRTERGDSAVYLCASSSDSGAPSGTQYFGPGTRLLVL.